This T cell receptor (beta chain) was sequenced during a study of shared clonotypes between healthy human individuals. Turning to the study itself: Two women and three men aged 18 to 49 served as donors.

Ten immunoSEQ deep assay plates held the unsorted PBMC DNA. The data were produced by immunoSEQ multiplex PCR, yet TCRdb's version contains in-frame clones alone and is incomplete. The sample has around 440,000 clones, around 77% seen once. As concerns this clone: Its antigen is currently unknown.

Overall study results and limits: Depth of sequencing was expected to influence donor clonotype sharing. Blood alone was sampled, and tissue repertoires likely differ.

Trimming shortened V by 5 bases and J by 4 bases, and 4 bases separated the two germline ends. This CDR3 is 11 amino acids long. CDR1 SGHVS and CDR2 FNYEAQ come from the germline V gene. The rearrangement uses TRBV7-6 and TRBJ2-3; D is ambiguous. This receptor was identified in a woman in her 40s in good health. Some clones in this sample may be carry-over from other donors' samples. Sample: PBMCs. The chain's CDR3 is CASSAADTQYF. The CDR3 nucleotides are TGTGCCAGCAGCGCTGCAGATACGCAGTATTTT.